Below, one TCR beta chain is given with its context. Its antigen is still unknown. This sample stems from a study of T cells expressing NK-cell markers. Study-level information: Obtained from sorted CD3+CD56+NKG2C+, CD3+CD56+NKG2C- and CD3+CD56-NKG2C+ T cells were the TCR beta repertoires. There were seven HCMV-seropositive donors and one seronegative donor among the eight sequenced. Points from the study as a whole: No clear determination of HCMV specificity was made for expanded NKG2C+ T cell clones.

TCRdb reprocessed the 5' RACE reads and keeps a single row for each CDR3 protein, giving no DNA. The listing records a few hundred thousand distinct CDR3 sequences. The CDR3 covers 14 residues. Per germline, CDR1 MNHNS and CDR2 SASEGT. The source material was blood T cells: a sorted CD56 or NKG2C T cell subset, CD4+ or CD8+ T cells, or bulk PBMC T cells (not recorded which). The TCR was taken from a man between 18 and 29 years old in good health. J is TRBJ2-5 and V is TRBV6-1; without DNA, the TCRdb call of TRBD2 cannot be checked. The CDR3 loop is CASSAGTRQETQYF.